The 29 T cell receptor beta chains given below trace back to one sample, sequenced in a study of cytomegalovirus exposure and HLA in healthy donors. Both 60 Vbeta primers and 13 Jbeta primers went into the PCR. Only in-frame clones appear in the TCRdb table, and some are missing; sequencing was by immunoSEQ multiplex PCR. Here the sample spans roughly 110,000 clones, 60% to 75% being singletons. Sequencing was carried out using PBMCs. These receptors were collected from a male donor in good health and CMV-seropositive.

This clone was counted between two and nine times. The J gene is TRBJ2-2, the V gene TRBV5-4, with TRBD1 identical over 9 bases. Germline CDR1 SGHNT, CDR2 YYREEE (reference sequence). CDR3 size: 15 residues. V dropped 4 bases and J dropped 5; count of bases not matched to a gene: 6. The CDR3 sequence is CASSLDRGGTGELFF. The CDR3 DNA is TGTGCCAGCAGCCTGGACAGGGGAGGAACCGGGGAGCTGTTTTTT.

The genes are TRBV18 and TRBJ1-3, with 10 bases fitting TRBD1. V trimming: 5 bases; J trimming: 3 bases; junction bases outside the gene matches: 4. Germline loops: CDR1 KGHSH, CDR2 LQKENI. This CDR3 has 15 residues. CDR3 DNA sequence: TGTGCCAGCTCATCCGGGACAGGGGATGGAAACACCATATATTTT. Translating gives CASSSGTGDGNTIYF.

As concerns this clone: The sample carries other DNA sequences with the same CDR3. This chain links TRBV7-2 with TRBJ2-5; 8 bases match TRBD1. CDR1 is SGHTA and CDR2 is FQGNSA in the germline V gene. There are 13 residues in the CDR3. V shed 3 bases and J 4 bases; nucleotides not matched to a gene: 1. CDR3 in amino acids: CASSFGQGETQYF. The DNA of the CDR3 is TGTGCCAGCAGCTTCGGACAGGGAGAGACCCAGTACTTC.

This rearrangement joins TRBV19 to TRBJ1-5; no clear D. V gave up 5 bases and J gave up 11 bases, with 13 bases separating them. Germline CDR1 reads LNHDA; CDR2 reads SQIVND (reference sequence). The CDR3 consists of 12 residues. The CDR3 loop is CASSYGERAQHF. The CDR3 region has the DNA TGTGCCAGTAGTTACGGGGAAAGGGCCCAGCATTTT.

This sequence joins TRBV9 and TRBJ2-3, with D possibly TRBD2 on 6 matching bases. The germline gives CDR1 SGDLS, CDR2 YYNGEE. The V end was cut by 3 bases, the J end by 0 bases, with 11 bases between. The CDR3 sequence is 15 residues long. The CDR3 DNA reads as TGTGCCAGCAGCGCCCCTAGCGTCAGCACAGATACGCAGTATTTT. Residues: CASSAPSVSTDTQYF.

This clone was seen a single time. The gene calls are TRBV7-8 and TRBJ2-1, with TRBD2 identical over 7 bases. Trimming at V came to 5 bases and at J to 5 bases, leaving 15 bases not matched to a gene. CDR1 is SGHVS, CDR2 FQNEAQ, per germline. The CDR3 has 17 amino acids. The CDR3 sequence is CASSLPRRLAVNNEQFF. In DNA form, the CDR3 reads TGTGCCAGCAGCCTACCGCGTCGCCTAGCGGTAAACAATGAGCAGTTCTTC. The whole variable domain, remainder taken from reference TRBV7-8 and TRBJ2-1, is GAGVSQSPRYKVAKRGQDVALRCDPISGHVSLFWYQQALGQGPEFLTYFQNEAQLDKSGLPSDRFFAERPEGSVSTLKIQRTQQEDSAVYLCASSLPRRLAVNNEQFFGPGTRLTVL.

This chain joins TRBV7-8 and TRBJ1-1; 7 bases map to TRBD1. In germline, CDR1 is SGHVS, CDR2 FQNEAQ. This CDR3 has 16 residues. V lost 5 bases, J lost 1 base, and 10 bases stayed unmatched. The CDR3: CASSRRRGPPNTEAFF. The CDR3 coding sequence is TGTGCCAGCAGCCGCAGGAGGGGGCCGCCGAACACTGAAGCTTTCTTT.

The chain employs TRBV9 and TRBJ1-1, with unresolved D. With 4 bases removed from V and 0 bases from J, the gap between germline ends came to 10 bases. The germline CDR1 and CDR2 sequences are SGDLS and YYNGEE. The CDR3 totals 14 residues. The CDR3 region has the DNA TGTGCCAGCAGCCCGAGACACTTGAACACTGAAGCTTTCTTT. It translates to CASSPRHLNTEAFF.

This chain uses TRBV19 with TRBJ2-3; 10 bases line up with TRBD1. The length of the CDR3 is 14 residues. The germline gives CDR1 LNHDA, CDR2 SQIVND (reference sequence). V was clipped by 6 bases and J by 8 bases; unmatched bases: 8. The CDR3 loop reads CASRGTGALGTQYF. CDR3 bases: TGTGCCAGTAGGGGGACAGGGGCACTCGGTACGCAGTATTTT.

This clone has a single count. The CDR3 DNA follows: TGTGCCAGCAGCCAATCTAGGGGGCAGAACACTGAAGCTTTCTTT. Its protein is CASSQSRGQNTEAFF. The chain links TRBV16 to TRBJ1-1; the match to TRBD1 covers 7 bases. The CDR3 is 15 residues long. The V and J ends lost 0 bases and 1 base, in that order; junction bases with no gene match: 2. Germline loops: CDR1 KGHSY, CDR2 FQNENV.

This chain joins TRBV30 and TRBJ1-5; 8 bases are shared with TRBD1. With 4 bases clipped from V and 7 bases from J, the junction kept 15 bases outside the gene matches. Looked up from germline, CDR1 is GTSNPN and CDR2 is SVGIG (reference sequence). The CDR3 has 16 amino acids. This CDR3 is CAWTPRTRGQGQPQHF. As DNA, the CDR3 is TGTGCCTGGACCCCTAGGACCAGGGGGCAAGGGCAGCCCCAGCATTTT. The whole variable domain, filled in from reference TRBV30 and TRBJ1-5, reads SQTIHQWPATLVQPVGSPLSLECTVEGTSNPNLYWYRQAAGRGLQLLFYSVGIGQISSEVPQNLSASRPQDRQFILSSKKLLLSDSGFYLCAWTPRTRGQGQPQHFGDGTRLSIL.

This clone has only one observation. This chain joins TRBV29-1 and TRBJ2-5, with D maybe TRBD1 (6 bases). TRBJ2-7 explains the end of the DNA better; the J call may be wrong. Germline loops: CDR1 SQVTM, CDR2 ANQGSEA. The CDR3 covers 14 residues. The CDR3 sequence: CSVEGTPGTYEQYF. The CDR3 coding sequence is TGCAGCGTTGAGGGGACACCGGGTACCTACGAGCAGTACTTC.

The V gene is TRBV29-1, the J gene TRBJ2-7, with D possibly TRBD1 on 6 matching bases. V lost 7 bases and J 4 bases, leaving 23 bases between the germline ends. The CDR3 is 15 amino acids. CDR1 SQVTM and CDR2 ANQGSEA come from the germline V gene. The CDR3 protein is CSAEQGRGGPYEQYF. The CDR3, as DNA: TGCAGCGCAGAACAGGGAAGGGGTGGCCCATACGAGCAGTACTTC.

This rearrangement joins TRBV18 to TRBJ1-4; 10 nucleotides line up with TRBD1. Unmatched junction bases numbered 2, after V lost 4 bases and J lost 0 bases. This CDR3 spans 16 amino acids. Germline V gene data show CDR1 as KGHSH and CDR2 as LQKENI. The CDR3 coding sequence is TGTGCCAGCTCACGGGACAGGGGCACAACTAATGAAAAACTGTTTTTT. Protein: CASSRDRGTTNEKLFF.

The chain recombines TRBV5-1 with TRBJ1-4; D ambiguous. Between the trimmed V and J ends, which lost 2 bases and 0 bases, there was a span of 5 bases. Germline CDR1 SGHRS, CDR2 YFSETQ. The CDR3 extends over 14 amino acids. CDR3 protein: CASSFTATNEKLFF. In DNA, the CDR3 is TGCGCCAGCAGCTTCACTGCAACTAATGAAAAACTGTTTTTT.

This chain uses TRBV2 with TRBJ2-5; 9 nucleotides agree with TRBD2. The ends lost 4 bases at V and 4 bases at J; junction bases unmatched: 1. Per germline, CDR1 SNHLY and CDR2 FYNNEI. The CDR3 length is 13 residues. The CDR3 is CASSVLAGETQYF. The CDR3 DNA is TGTGCCAGCAGTGTACTAGCGGGAGAGACCCAGTACTTC. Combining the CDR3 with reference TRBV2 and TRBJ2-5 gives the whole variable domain EPEVTQTPSHQVTQMGQEVILRCVPISNHLYFYWYRQILGQKVEFLVSFYNNEISEKSEIFDDQFSVERPDGSNFTLKIRSTKLEDSAMYFCASSVLAGETQYFGPGTRLLVL.

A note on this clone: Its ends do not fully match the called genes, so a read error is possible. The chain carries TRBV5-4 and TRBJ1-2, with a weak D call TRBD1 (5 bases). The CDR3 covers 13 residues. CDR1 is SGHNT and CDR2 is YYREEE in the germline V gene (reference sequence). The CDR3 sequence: CASSLAQGPGCTF. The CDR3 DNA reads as TGTGCCAGCAGCTTGGCTCAGGGTCCTGGCTGCACCTTC.

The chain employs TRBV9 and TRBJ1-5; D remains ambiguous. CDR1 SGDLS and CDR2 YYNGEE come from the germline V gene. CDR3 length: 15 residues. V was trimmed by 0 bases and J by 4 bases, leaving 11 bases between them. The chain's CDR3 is CASSVAGRQNQPQHF. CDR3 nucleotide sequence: TGTGCCAGCAGCGTAGCGGGGAGGCAGAATCAGCCCCAGCATTTT.

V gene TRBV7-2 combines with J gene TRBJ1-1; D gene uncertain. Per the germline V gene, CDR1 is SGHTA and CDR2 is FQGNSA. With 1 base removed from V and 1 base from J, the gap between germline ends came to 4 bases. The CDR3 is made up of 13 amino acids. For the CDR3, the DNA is TGTGCCAGCAGCTTAGGGGCGAACACTGAAGCTTTCTTT. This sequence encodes CASSLGANTEAFF.

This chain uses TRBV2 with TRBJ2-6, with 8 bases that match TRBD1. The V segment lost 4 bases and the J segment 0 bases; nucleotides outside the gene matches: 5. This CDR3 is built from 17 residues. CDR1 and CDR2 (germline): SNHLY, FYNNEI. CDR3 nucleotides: TGTGCCAGCAGTGTAACAGGGGGGAGCTCTGGGGCCAACGTCCTGACTTTC. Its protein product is CASSVTGGSSGANVLTF. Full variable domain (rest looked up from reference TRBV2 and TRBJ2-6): EPEVTQTPSHQVTQMGQEVILRCVPISNHLYFYWYRQILGQKVEFLVSFYNNEISEKSEIFDDQFSVERPDGSNFTLKIRSTKLEDSAMYFCASSVTGGSSGANVLTFGAGSRLTVL.

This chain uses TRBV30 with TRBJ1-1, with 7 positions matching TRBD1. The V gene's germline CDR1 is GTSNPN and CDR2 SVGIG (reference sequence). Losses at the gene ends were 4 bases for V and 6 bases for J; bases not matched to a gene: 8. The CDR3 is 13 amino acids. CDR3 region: CAWKLGGSPEAFF. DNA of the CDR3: TGTGCCTGGAAATTAGGGGGCTCTCCTGAAGCTTTCTTT.

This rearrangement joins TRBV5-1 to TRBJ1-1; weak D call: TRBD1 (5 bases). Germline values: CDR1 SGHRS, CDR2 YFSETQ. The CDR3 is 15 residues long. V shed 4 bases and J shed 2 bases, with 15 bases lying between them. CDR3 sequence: CASSKAGSANTEAFF. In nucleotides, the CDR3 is TGCGCCAGCAGCAAAGCAGGGTCGGCCAACACTGAAGCTTTCTTT. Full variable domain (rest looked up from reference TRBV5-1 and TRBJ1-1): KAGVTQTPRYLIKTRGQQVTLSCSPISGHRSVSWYQQTPGQGLQFLFEYFSETQRNKGNFPGRFSGRQFSNSRSEMNVSTLELGDSALYLCASSKAGSANTEAFFGQGTRLTVV.

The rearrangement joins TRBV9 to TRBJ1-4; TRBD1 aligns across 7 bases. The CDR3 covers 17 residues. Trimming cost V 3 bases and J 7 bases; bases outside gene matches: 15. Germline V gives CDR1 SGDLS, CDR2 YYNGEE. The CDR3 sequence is CASSDAPSTGKGEKLFF. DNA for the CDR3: TGTGCCAGCAGCGACGCACCCTCGACAGGGAAGGGTGAAAAACTGTTTTTT.

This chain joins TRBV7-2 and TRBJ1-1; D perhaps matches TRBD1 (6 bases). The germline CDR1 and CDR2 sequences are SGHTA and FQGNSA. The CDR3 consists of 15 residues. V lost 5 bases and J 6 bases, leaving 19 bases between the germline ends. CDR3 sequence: CASSLSSGGAPEAFF. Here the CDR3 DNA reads TGTGCCAGCAGCCTCTCCTCGGGGGGGGCCCCTGAAGCTTTCTTT.

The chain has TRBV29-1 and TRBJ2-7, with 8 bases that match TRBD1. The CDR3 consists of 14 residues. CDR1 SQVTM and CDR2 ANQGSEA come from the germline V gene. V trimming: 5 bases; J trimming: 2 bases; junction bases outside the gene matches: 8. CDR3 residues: CSVYDTGGTYEQYF. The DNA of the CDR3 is TGCAGCGTTTATGATACAGGGGGGACCTACGAGCAGTACTTC.

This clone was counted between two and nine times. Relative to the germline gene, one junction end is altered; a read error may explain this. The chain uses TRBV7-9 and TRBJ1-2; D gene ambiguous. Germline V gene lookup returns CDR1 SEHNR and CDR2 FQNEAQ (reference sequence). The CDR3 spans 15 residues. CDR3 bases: TGTGCCAGCAGCTTAGACGACCCTTCCTACTATGGCTACCCCTTC. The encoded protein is CASSLDDPSYYGYPF. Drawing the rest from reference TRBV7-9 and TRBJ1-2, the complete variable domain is DTGVSQNPRHKITKRGQNVTFRCDPISEHNRLYWYRQTLGQGPEFLTYFQNEAQLEKSRLLSDRFSAERPKGSFSTLEIQRTEQGDSAMYLCASSLDDPSYYGYPFGSGTRLTVV.

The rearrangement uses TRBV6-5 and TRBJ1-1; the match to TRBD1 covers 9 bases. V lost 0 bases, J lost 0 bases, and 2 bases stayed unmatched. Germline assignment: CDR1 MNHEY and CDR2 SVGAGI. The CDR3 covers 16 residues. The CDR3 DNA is TGTGCCAGCAGTTACTCGGGACAGGGCATGAACACTGAAGCTTTCTTT. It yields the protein CASSYSGQGMNTEAFF.

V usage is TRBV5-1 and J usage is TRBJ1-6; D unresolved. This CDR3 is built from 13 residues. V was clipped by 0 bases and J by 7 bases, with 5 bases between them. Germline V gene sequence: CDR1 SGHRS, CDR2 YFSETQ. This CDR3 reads CASSLGANSPLHF. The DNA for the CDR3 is TGCGCCAGCAGCTTGGGCGCGAATTCACCCCTCCACTTT.

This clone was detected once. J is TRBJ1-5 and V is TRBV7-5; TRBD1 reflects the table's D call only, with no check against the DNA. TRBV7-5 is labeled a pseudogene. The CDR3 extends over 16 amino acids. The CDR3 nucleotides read TGTGCCAGAACCCCGGTCCGGGACAGCGGCAATCAGCCCCAGCATTTT. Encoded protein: CARTPVRDSGNQPQHF.